This TCR beta chain was captured in a study of T cell responses to AZD1222 COVID-19 vaccine. V gave up 5 bases and J gave up 7 bases, with 14 bases separating them. Germline CDR1 SEHNR, CDR2 FQNEAQ (reference sequence). The CDR3 contains 13 residues. The method was immunoSEQ multiplex PCR; TCRdb's version includes in-frame clones alone and lacks a portion of them. The sample gives roughly 100,000 clones, roughly 80% of which show up once; approximately 15% is in the top ten. Concerning this clone itself: The antigen is not known.

General study results and limits: Donors skewed white British and female; clonal diversity was possibly underestimated. Spike-specific TCR breadth and depth went up after people got two AZD1222 doses. Baseline antibody screening turned up just a handful of seropositive AZD1222 recipients.

The material was peripheral blood, obtained on day 0 of AZD1222 vaccination. The sequence was collected from an adult in good health. The rearrangement joins TRBV7-9 to TRBJ1-1, with unresolved D. In DNA form, the CDR3 reads TGTGCCAGCAGCCGGGAGGGTGCCTTTGAAGCTTTCTTT. Amino acid sequence: CASSREGAFEAFF.